This TCR beta chain was captured in a study of early T cells in non-severe SARS-CoV-2 infection. Study summary: With bulk RNA from unsorted whole blood as input, sequencing yielded unpaired chains.

The junction had 4 bases not matched to a gene; V was cut back by 5 bases and J by 5 bases. The germline V gene encodes CDR1 MNHEY and CDR2 SVGAGI. CDR3 length: 14 residues. In regard to this clonotype: The target antigen is unknown.

Study observations and caveats: Anti-spike CD8 responses were favored in VDJdb matching, and private and CD4 specificities were missed.

Unique molecular identifiers (one per individual cDNA molecule) were attached. TCRdb re-called the 5' RACE reads through MiXCR, storing one row per CDR3 protein. The profile shows about 84,000 distinct CDR3 sequences, about 12% of them singletons. The chain uses TRBV6-5 and TRBJ2-2; 8 positions match TRBD2. Sequenced sample: whole blood. The clonotype comes from an adult who was a healthcare worker with PCR-confirmed SARS-CoV-2 infection or an uninfected control (not recorded which). The chain's CDR3 is CASSREGGTGELFF. The CDR3 nucleotides read TGTGCCAGCAGTCGGGAGGGAGGGACCGGGGAGCTGTTTTTT.